Given below is one TCR beta chain in context. The primer mix had 60 Vbeta and 13 Jbeta primers. Data came from immunoSEQ multiplex PCR; TCRdb stores just in-frame clones and leaves some out. This sample has under 150,000 clones; around three fifths occur once, and the top ten carry roughly 2.5%. These data belong to a study of cytomegalovirus exposure and HLA in healthy donors. This CDR3 spans 16 amino acids. Germline V lookup: CDR1 SGHRS, CDR2 YFSETQ. Trimming cost V 0 bases and J 4 bases, with 16 bases left between them. This chain joins TRBV5-1 and TRBJ2-5; tentative D call: TRBD1 (7 bases). Sequencing was done on a sample of PBMCs. The receptor was isolated from a woman aged 40 to 50 in good health and CMV-seronegative. In DNA form, the CDR3 reads TGCGCCAGCAGCTTGGCCCAGGGGGGCCGGAGAGAGACCCAGTACTTC. Its translation: CASSLAQGGRRETQYF.